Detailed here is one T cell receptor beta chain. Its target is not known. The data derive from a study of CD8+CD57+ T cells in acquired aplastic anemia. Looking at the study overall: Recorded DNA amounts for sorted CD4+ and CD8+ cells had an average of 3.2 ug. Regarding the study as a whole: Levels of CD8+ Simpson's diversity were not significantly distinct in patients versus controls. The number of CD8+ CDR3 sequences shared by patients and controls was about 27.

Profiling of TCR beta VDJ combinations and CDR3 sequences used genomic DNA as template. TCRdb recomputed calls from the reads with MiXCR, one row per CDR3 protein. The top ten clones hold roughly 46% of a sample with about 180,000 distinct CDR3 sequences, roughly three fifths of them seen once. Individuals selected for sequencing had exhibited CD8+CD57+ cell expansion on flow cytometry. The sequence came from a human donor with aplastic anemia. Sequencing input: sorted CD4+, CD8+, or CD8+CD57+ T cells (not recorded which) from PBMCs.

The CDR3: CASSEGIGQGVYEQYF. The CDR3, as DNA: TGTGCCAGCAGCGAGGGGATAGGACAGGGGGTCTACGAGCAGTACTTC. This chain uses TRBV9 with TRBJ2-7; 10 bases are a match to TRBD1. This CDR3 contains 16 residues. CDR1 and CDR2 (germline): SGDLS, YYNGEE. V was clipped by 3 bases and J by 3 bases; unmatched bases: 9. Full variable domain (rest looked up from reference TRBV9 and TRBJ2-7): DSGVTQTPKHLITATGQRVTLRCSPRSGDLSVYWYQQSLDQGLQFLIQYYNGEERAKGNILERFSAQQFPDLHSELNLSSLELGDSALYFCASSEGIGQGVYEQYFGPGTRLTVT.